The 17 T cell receptor beta chains below come from one sample, sequenced in a study of shared clonotypes between healthy human individuals. Here immunoSEQ multiplex PCR was the method, and the copy in TCRdb shows in-frame clones only, minus some. The repertoire holds some 2,400,000 clones, with 95% as singletons. What was sequenced was naive CD4+ T cells sorted from blood. Specified subset: CD45RA+ positively selected. Receptors originate from a man between 18 and 35 years old in good health.

For this clone: The identical CDR3 is also encoded by other nucleotide sequences in the sample. DNA of the CDR3: TGTGCCAGCAGTTTACAAGATACGCAGTATTTT. As protein: CASSLQDTQYF. The genes are TRBV28 and TRBJ2-3; no definite D call. The CDR3 has 11 amino acids. Germline loops: CDR1 MDHEN, CDR2 SYDVKM. V was clipped by 2 bases and J by 5 bases, with 2 bases between them. Full variable domain (remainder filled in from reference TRBV28 and TRBJ2-3): DVKVTQSSRYLVKRTGEKVFLECVQDMDHENMFWYRQDPGLGLRLIYFSYDVKMKEKGDIPEGYSVSREKKERFSLILESASTNQTSMYLCASSLQDTQYFGPGTRLTVL.

This chain connects TRBV28 to TRBJ2-7; D is ambiguous. In germline, CDR1 is MDHEN, CDR2 SYDVKM. The CDR3 contains 13 residues. V was trimmed by 7 bases and J by 0 bases, leaving 10 bases between them. Here the CDR3 DNA reads TGTGCCAGCAAGGAACAGCTCTCCTACGAGCAGTACTTC. Its translation is CASKEQLSYEQYF.

The chain carries TRBV6-5 and TRBJ2-1, with D maybe TRBD2 (6 bases). Trimming left V 7 bases short and J 6 bases short, with 19 bases between. The CDR3 totals 15 residues. Looked up from germline, CDR1 is MNHEY and CDR2 is SVGAGI. Here the CDR3 DNA reads TGTGCCAGCACTCCCGGGACTCCGAGTGGCAATGAGCAGTTCTTC. It specifies CASTPGTPSGNEQFF.

V and J are TRBV5-6 and TRBJ2-7; TRBD1 agrees at 8 bases. CDR3 length: 14 amino acids. The V and J ends lost 2 bases and 5 bases, in that order; junction bases with no gene match: 6. Germline V gives CDR1 SGHDT, CDR2 YYEEEE. The CDR3 loop reads CASSFGGTGNEQYF. The CDR3 region has the DNA TGTGCCAGCAGCTTCGGAGGGACAGGAAACGAGCAGTACTTC. Drawing the rest from reference TRBV5-6 and TRBJ2-7, the complete variable domain is DAGVTQSPTHLIKTRGQQVTLRCSPKSGHDTVSWYQQALGQGPQFIFQYYEEEERQRGNFPDRFSGHQFPNYSSELNVNALLLGDSALYLCASSFGGTGNEQYFGPGTRLTVT.

This clone appeared once. The same CDR3 is also encoded by other DNA sequences in this sample. The V call is TRBV5-1, the J call TRBJ2-3; TRBD1 matches 7 bases. Trimming took 1 base from V and 4 from J; bases not matched to a gene: 6. Germline loops: CDR1 SGHRS, CDR2 YFSETQ. CDR3 length equals 15 residues. The CDR3 loop reads CASSLRQGVADTQYF. CDR3 DNA sequence: TGCGCCAGCAGCTTGCGACAGGGAGTTGCAGATACGCAGTATTTT.

The rearrangement uses TRBV6-1 and TRBJ2-7, with 8 bases aligning to TRBD1. Germline CDR1 reads MNHNS; CDR2 reads SASEGT. The trim removed 8 bases at V and 4 bases at J, leaving 10 bases unmatched. The CDR3 runs to 14 residues. The CDR3 region is CASHPTGGGYEQYF. Here the CDR3 DNA reads TGTGCCAGCCATCCCACAGGGGGAGGATACGAGCAGTACTTC.

The rearrangement links TRBV13 to TRBJ2-7; 7 nucleotides line up with TRBD1. V shed 7 bases and J 1 base; nucleotides not matched to a gene: 4. There are 13 residues in the CDR3. The germline gives CDR1 PRHDT, CDR2 FYEKMQ (reference sequence). Here the CDR3 DNA reads TGTGCCAGCACCACAGGGGTTTCCTACGAGCAGTACTTC. It is translated as CASTTGVSYEQYF.

This chain joins TRBV30 and TRBJ1-5, with 7 bases matching TRBD1. Trimming at V came to 1 base and at J to 3 bases, leaving 3 bases not matched to a gene. This CDR3 spans 14 amino acids. Germline CDR1 is GTSNPN and CDR2 is SVGIG (reference sequence). CDR3 region: CAWSGGGDNQPQHF. The CDR3, as DNA: TGTGCCTGGAGTGGAGGGGGCGACAATCAGCCCCAGCATTTT.

This clone was recorded only once. The same CDR3 is also encoded by other DNA sequences in this sample. This chain links TRBV6-5 with TRBJ2-7; D ambiguous. Germline-derived CDR1 and CDR2 are MNHEY and SVGAGI. The V end lost 5 bases, the J end lost 0 bases, and 2 bases lay between the germline ends. The CDR3 has 11 residues. CDR3 bases: TGTGCCAGCAGTCGCTCCTACGAGCAGTACTTC. This sequence encodes CASSRSYEQYF.

This chain links TRBV7-3 with TRBJ2-3; 14 nucleotides align to TRBD2. The CDR3 is 18 amino acids. Germline trimming cut 2 bases from V and 1 base from J; bases unmatched to any gene: 5. Germline CDR1 reads SGHTA; CDR2 reads FQGTGA. CDR3 sequence: CASSLAPGLAGGTDTQYF. In nucleotides, the CDR3 is TGTGCCAGCAGCTTAGCGCCGGGACTAGCGGGAGGCACAGATACGCAGTATTTT.

This rearrangement joins TRBV7-9 to TRBJ2-7; possibly TRBD2 for D (6 bases). Germline V gene sequence: CDR1 SEHNR, CDR2 FQNEAQ (reference sequence). The V gene lost 4 bases and the J gene lost 2 bases, with 15 bases spanning the gap. This CDR3 contains 15 residues. The CDR3 sequence: CASSWSGTGAYEQYF. CDR3 in DNA: TGTGCCAGCAGCTGGTCAGGGACTGGGGCCTACGAGCAGTACTTC. Filled out from reference TRBV7-9 and TRBJ2-7, the complete variable domain reads DTGVSQNPRHKITKRGQNVTFRCDPISEHNRLYWYRQTLGQGPEFLTYFQNEAQLEKSRLLSDRFSAERPKGSFSTLEIQRTEQGDSAMYLCASSWSGTGAYEQYFGPGTRLTVT.

V usage is TRBV6-5 and J usage is TRBJ2-7; 7 bases map to TRBD1. V trimming: 5 bases; J trimming: 6 bases; junction bases outside the gene matches: 10. From germline, CDR1 is MNHEY and CDR2 SVGAGI. This CDR3 has 14 amino acids. In nucleotides, the CDR3 is TGTGCCAGCAGTCTAAGACAGGGTTCGGGCGAGCAGTACTTC. It codes for CASSLRQGSGEQYF.

This clone occurred once. The rearrangement joins TRBV19 to TRBJ1-1; D gene ambiguous. Germline V gene data show CDR1 as LNHDA and CDR2 as SQIVND (reference sequence). V lost 4 bases and J lost 2, with 17 bases in between. The CDR3 runs to 16 residues. This CDR3 reads CASSTPGKRSNTEAFF. CDR3 coding DNA: TGTGCCAGTAGTACCCCTGGGAAGCGAAGTAACACTGAAGCTTTCTTT.

This rearrangement joins TRBV11-3 to TRBJ2-2; 10 positions agree with TRBD2. V shed 2 bases, J shed 6 bases, and the junction held 9 bases outside the gene matches. The germline V gene encodes CDR1 SGHNT and CDR2 YENEEA. The CDR3 is 17 amino acids. For the CDR3, the DNA is TGTGCCAGCAGCTTAAATCAGTACAGCGGGAGGGCCGGGGAGCTGTTTTTT. This codes for CASSLNQYSGRAGELFF. Using reference TRBV11-3 and TRBJ2-2 for the parts outside the CDR3, the full variable domain is EAGVVQSPRYKIIEKKQPVAFWCNPISGHNTLYWYLQNLGQGPELLIRYENEEAVDDSQLPKDRFSAERLKGVDSTLKIQPAELGDSAVYLCASSLNQYSGRAGELFFGEGSRLTVL.

This chain links TRBV27 with TRBJ2-2; D remains ambiguous. The CDR3 is 12 amino acids. The V end was cut by 3 bases, the J end by 6 bases, with 5 bases between. Per the germline V gene, CDR1 is MNHEY and CDR2 is SMNVEV (reference sequence). CDR3 sequence (DNA): TGTGCCAGCAGTTTTGGAGCCGGGGAGCTGTTTTTT. It is translated as CASSFGAGELFF.

As for this clone: Other DNA sequences of this sample code for an identical CDR3. The CDR3 region is CASSLTRGNTEAFF. The CDR3 DNA reads TGTGCCAGCAGTTTAACCAGGGGGAACACTGAAGCTTTCTTT. The rearrangement links TRBV28 to TRBJ1-1; D is perhaps TRBD1 (6 bases). The V and J ends lost 2 bases and 1 base respectively, with 8 bases between them. The CDR3 spans 14 residues. The germline CDR1 and CDR2 sequences are MDHEN and SYDVKM.

This chain joins TRBV7-6 and TRBJ1-2, with D unresolved. The germline V gene encodes CDR1 SGHVS and CDR2 FNYEAQ. V was trimmed by 2 bases and J by 4 bases, leaving 11 bases between them. The CDR3 has 14 residues. In nucleotides, the CDR3 is TGTGCCAGCAGCTTATCGGGGATCCTCTATGGCTACACCTTC. As protein: CASSLSGILYGYTF.